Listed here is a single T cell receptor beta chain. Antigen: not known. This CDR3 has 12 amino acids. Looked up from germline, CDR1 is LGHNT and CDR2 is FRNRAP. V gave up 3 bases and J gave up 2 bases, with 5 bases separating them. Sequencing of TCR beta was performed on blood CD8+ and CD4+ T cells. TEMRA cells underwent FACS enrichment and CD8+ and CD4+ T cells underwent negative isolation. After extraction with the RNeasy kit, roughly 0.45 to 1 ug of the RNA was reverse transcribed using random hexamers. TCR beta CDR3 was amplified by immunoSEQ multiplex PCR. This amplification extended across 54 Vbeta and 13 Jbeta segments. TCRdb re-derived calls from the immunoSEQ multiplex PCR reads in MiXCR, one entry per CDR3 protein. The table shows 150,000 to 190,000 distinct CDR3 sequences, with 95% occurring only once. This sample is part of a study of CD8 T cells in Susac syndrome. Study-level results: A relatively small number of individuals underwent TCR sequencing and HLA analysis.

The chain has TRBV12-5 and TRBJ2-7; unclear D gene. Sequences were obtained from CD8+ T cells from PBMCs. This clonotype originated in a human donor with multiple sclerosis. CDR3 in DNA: TGTGCTAGTGGTTTCCGGACCTACGAGCAGTACTTC. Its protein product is CASGFRTYEQYF.